A single sample is the source of the 10 T cell receptor beta chains below, sequenced in a study of blood T cell repertoires in COVID-19. Profiling relied on immunoSEQ multiplex PCR, and the TCRdb table lists in-frame clones only, not all of them. The data show 35,000 to 45,000 clones, with approximately 80% seen just once and roughly 19% held by the top ten. Source material: peripheral blood. The receptors derive from a man in his 70s with acute or convalescent COVID-19.

The J gene is TRBJ1-1, the V gene TRBV7-2; D gene uncertain. This CDR3 has 14 amino acids. Between the trimmed V and J ends, which lost 1 base and 10 bases, there was a span of 16 bases. Germline CDR1 reads SGHTA; CDR2 reads FQGNSA. Here the CDR3 DNA reads TGTGCCAGCAGCTTAGACTCTAAAGGAGGAGTAGCTTTCTTT. Encoded protein: CASSLDSKGGVAFF.

This clone occurred once. The DNA for the CDR3 is TGTGCCAGCAGCTCGTATCGGGGCACAGATACGCAGTATTTT. Protein product: CASSSYRGTDTQYF. The gene calls are TRBV7-9 and TRBJ2-3; D not resolved. The germline gives CDR1 SEHNR, CDR2 FQNEAQ (reference sequence). V lost 4 bases to trimming and J lost 1 base, with 9 bases between them. The CDR3 extends over 14 amino acids.

This clone came up a few times. Other DNA sequences in this specimen translate into the identical CDR3. The J gene is TRBJ2-2, the V gene TRBV6-6; TRBD1 agrees at 7 bases. The trim removed 4 bases at V and 0 bases at J, leaving 2 bases unmatched. Germline-derived CDR1 and CDR2 are MNHNY and SVGAGI (reference sequence). The CDR3 consists of 15 residues. The DNA for the CDR3 is TGTGCCAGCAGTTCTACAGGGGCGAACACCGGGGAGCTGTTTTTT. Its translation: CASSSTGANTGELFF.

The J gene is TRBJ1-2, the V gene TRBV7-9; TRBD1 agrees at 7 bases. CDR3 length equals 14 residues. In germline, CDR1 is SEHNR, CDR2 FQNEAQ (reference sequence). V trimming: 5 bases; J trimming: 2 bases; junction bases outside the gene matches: 5. The CDR3 region has the DNA TGTGCCAGCAGCCCCTCAGGGGGAAACTATGGCTACACCTTC. Translation: CASSPSGGNYGYTF.

This clone was detected only once. The V call is TRBV6-6, the J call TRBJ2-1; 8 bases align to TRBD1. Germline V CDR1 and CDR2: MNHNY, SVGAGI (reference sequence). The CDR3 loop spans 16 amino acids. With V trimmed by 7 bases and J by 0 bases, 8 bases remained unmatched. The CDR3 DNA sequence: TGTGCCAGCATTCAACAGGGGGGCGACTCCTACAATGAGCAGTTCTTC. Amino acid sequence: CASIQQGGDSYNEQFF.

The chain has TRBV6-2 or TRBV6-3 and TRBJ2-7; TRBD1 might be the D (5 bases). The CDR3 runs to 14 residues. Trimming stripped 6 bases from V and 0 bases from J, with 12 bases between. Germline CDR1 is MNHEY and CDR2 is SVGEGT. The CDR3 region has the DNA TGTGCCAGCAGCCCTGACAGCGCCTCCTACGAGCAGTACTTC. Its translation: CASSPDSASYEQYF.

The J gene is TRBJ2-1, the V gene TRBV24-1; D is uncertain. This CDR3 is 15 amino acids long. The germline gives CDR1 KGHDR, CDR2 SFDVKD. V was pared by 4 bases and J by 7 bases, with 16 bases between. DNA for the CDR3: TGTGCCACCAGTGAGGGTCTAGGCCCTTGGAATGAGCAGTTCTTC. Protein sequence: CATSEGLGPWNEQFF.

The chain recombines TRBV5-6 with TRBJ1-1; maybe TRBD1 (5 bases). Germline CDR1 is SGHDT and CDR2 is YYEEEE. V was trimmed by 0 bases and J by 0 bases, leaving 9 bases between them. This CDR3 is 15 amino acids long. The CDR3 nucleotides read TGTGCCAGCAGCTTGGGTCCAGGGATGAACACTGAAGCTTTCTTT. This translates into CASSLGPGMNTEAFF.

CDR3 loop: CASSVVPGVGGYTF. For the CDR3, the DNA is TGTGCCAGCAGCGTAGTGCCCGGGGTGGGGGGCTACACCTTC. The V gene is TRBV9, the J gene TRBJ1-2; no definite D call. This CDR3 comprises 14 residues. CDR1 is SGDLS, CDR2 YYNGEE, per germline. Trimming removed 0 bases at V and 8 bases at J, with 14 bases between. The full variable domain, completed using reference TRBV9 and TRBJ1-2, is DSGVTQTPKHLITATGQRVTLRCSPRSGDLSVYWYQQSLDQGLQFLIQYYNGEERAKGNILERFSAQQFPDLHSELNLSSLELGDSALYFCASSVVPGVGGYTFGSGTRLTVV.

The CDR3 region has the DNA TGTGCCAGTAGCTCGGCGGGGGTCACAGATACGCAGTATTTT. Encoded protein: CASSSAGVTDTQYF. The chain recombines TRBV19 with TRBJ2-3; TRBD2 agrees at 7 bases. This CDR3 contains 14 residues. Germline V gene sequence: CDR1 LNHDA, CDR2 SQIVND (reference sequence). The ends lost 6 bases at V and 2 bases at J; junction bases unmatched: 5.